The 26 T cell receptor beta chains given below trace back to one sample, sequenced in a study of beta chain features in type 1 diabetes. Notes on the study in general: Shortening that was moderate but significant affected the TCRB CDR3s of Type 1 diabetes patients in all four CD4+ subsets.

No cognate antigen is known for these TCRs. Every isolated RNA sample was fully reverse transcribed, so sequencing captured expressed TCRB transcripts. Assay: immunoSEQ multiplex PCR; the TCRdb copy retains only in-frame clones and omits some. The sample has about 700,000 clones, roughly 13% seen once. The sequenced sample consisted of naive CD4+ T cells from blood. The receptors here all came from a man aged 18 to 29 with type 1 diabetes.

The V call is TRBV7-2, the J call TRBJ2-7; 8 bases match TRBD2. Germline V CDR1 and CDR2: SGHTA, FQGNSA. The CDR3 totals 13 residues. The V gene end was trimmed by 1 base and the J gene end by 5 bases; junction bases not matched to a gene: 1. The CDR3, as DNA: TGTGCCAGCAGCTTAGAGCGGGGGCACGAGCAGTACTTC. Encoded protein: CASSLERGHEQYF. The full variable domain, completed using reference TRBV7-2 and TRBJ2-7, is GAGVSQSPSNKVTEKGKDVELRCDPISGHTALYWYRQSLGQGLEFLIYFQGNSAPDKSGLPSDRFSAERTGGSVSTLTIQRTQQEDSAVYLCASSLERGHEQYFGPGTRLTVT.

This rearrangement joins TRBV27 to TRBJ2-3; D is tentatively TRBD1 or TRBD2 (5 bases each). Trimming took off 5 bases at V and 2 bases at J, with 11 bases between the two ends. Germline V gene lookup returns CDR1 MNHEY and CDR2 SMNVEV (reference sequence). This CDR3 is 14 amino acids long. The CDR3 reads CASSPSGTTDTQYF. The CDR3 coding sequence is TGTGCCAGCAGTCCATCCGGGACCACAGATACGCAGTATTTT.

In this sample, this clone turned up a few times. V and J are TRBV7-8 and TRBJ1-2; D uncertain. Germline assignment: CDR1 SGHVS and CDR2 FQNEAQ. There are 13 residues in the CDR3. Trimming pared 1 base from V and 2 bases from J, leaving 5 bases between. This CDR3 reads CASSLERNYGYTF. The CDR3 DNA is TGTGCCAGCAGCTTAGAACGAAACTATGGCTACACCTTC.

The chain uses TRBV2 and TRBJ1-2; D gene ambiguous. The germline gives CDR1 SNHLY, CDR2 FYNNEI. V was trimmed by 10 bases and J by 12 bases, leaving 24 bases between them. CDR3 length: 13 residues. The CDR3 reads CATKGTATGLNTF. The CDR3 nucleotides are TGTGCCACAAAGGGAACAGCGACTGGGTTGAACACCTTC.

This clone was observed a few times. The J gene is TRBJ2-3, the V gene TRBV10-3; either TRBD1 or TRBD2 may fit D (5 bases each). Trimming stripped 4 bases from V and 0 bases from J, with 5 bases between. Germline values: CDR1 ENHRY, CDR2 SYGVKD. The CDR3 loop spans 13 amino acids. CDR3 nucleotides: TGTGCCATCAGTGGGGACAGCACAGATACGCAGTATTTT. This encodes CAISGDSTDTQYF.

Only a few counts were recorded for this clone. The chain carries TRBV7-9 and TRBJ2-4; D gene uncertain. Germline V lookup: CDR1 SEHNR, CDR2 FQNEAQ (reference sequence). V gave up 3 bases and J gave up 9 bases, with 9 bases separating them. The CDR3 contains 12 residues. DNA of the CDR3: TGTGCCAGCAGCTTTTATCCGGGCATTCAGTACTTC. It translates to CASSFYPGIQYF.

This clone was observed once. The V and J genes are TRBV19 and TRBJ2-5, with TRBD1 matching over 9 bases. Gene TRBJ2-7 matches the end of the DNA better, so the J call may be wrong. The CDR3 runs to 15 residues. Germline V gives CDR1 LNHDA, CDR2 SQIVND (reference sequence). The DNA for the CDR3 is TGTGCCAGTAGTATCCTACTGGGACAGGGCTACGAGCAGTACTTC. It yields the protein CASSILLGQGYEQYF.

Only a few counts were recorded for this clone. The chain combines TRBV5-1 with TRBJ2-5; 8 nucleotides align to TRBD1. The CDR3 length is 15 residues. J lost 2 bases, V lost 4 bases, and 7 bases had no gene match. Germline CDR1 SGHRS, CDR2 YFSETQ. CDR3 DNA: TGCGCCAGCAGCCAATGGACAGGGACTCAAGAGACCCAGTACTTC. Its translation is CASSQWTGTQETQYF.

This clone has more than one count but fewer than ten. This chain links TRBV2 with TRBJ2-3; D gene uncertain. V lost 6 bases and J 0 bases, leaving 10 bases between the germline ends. The CDR3 has 14 residues. Per the germline V gene, CDR1 is SNHLY and CDR2 is FYNNEI. CDR3 protein: CASREDPSTDTQYF. CDR3 in DNA: TGTGCCAGCAGAGAGGACCCTAGCACAGATACGCAGTATTTT.

This clone has more than one count but fewer than ten. In the same sample, other DNA sequences code for this CDR3. The chain couples TRBV30 to TRBJ1-1, with D perhaps matching TRBD1 (6 bases). This CDR3 is built from 13 residues. Germline CDR1 reads GTSNPN; CDR2 reads SVGIG (reference sequence). Trimming removed 0 bases from V and 3 bases from J, with 8 bases in between. This CDR3 reads CAWSVAGDTEAFF. CDR3 in DNA: TGTGCCTGGAGTGTTGCAGGGGACACTGAAGCTTTCTTT.

This clone was counted a few times. This chain links TRBV28 with TRBJ1-6; D is possibly TRBD1 (5 bases). This CDR3 comprises 15 residues. Germline V gene data show CDR1 as MDHEN and CDR2 as SYDVKM. The CDR3: CGISLDLGGDSPLHF. The CDR3 DNA is TGTGGGATTAGTCTCGACCTCGGAGGGGACTCACCCCTCCACTTT.

The chain carries TRBV5-1 and TRBJ2-3; D remains unclear. There are 14 residues in the CDR3. Looked up from germline, CDR1 is SGHRS and CDR2 is YFSETQ. Trimming took off 2 bases at V and 2 bases at J, with 9 bases between the two ends. CDR3 nucleotides: TGCGCCAGCAGCTTCGGAGTAGTCACAGATACGCAGTATTTT. This translates into CASSFGVVTDTQYF.

The rearrangement links TRBV2 to TRBJ1-5; no clear D gene. The germline V gene has CDR1 SNHLY and CDR2 FYNNEI. The CDR3 consists of 13 residues. The V end lost 5 bases, the J end lost 3 bases, and 8 bases lay between the germline ends. The CDR3, as DNA: TGTGCCAGCAGTACAGAACCCAATCAGCCCCAGCATTTT. Encoded protein: CASSTEPNQPQHF.

The table lists this clone with a few counts. This chain uses TRBV19 with TRBJ1-5; the D gene is possibly TRBD1 (5 bases). Germline V CDR1 and CDR2: LNHDA, SQIVND (reference sequence). Deletions cut 5 bases from V and 2 bases from J, with 10 bases between. This CDR3 has 14 amino acids. The CDR3, as DNA: TGTGCCAGTAGTGGAGGGGAAGGCAATCAGCCCCAGCATTTT. Its translation: CASSGGEGNQPQHF.

V gene TRBV19 combines with J gene TRBJ1-5; D remains unclear. Trimming shortened V by 5 bases and J by 6 bases, and 14 bases separated the two germline ends. The CDR3 loop spans 14 amino acids. The germline CDR1 and CDR2 sequences are LNHDA and SQIVND (reference sequence). The CDR3 here is CASSRSNWAQPQHF. In DNA form, the CDR3 reads TGTGCCAGTAGTCGGTCCAATTGGGCTCAGCCCCAGCATTTT.

This chain connects TRBV6-1 to TRBJ1-2; D is unclear. The CDR3 is made up of 13 amino acids. Trimming took 2 bases from V and 6 from J, leaving 10 bases between them. The germline V gene has CDR1 MNHNS and CDR2 SASEGT. The DNA of the CDR3 is TGTGCCAGCAGTGAAAGCCCAGGCGATGGCTACACCTTC. This sequence encodes CASSESPGDGYTF.

The gene calls are TRBV10-2 and TRBJ2-7; 12 bases agree with TRBD2. Germline CDR1 reads WSHSY; CDR2 reads SAAADI. CDR3 size: 14 residues. V trimming: 6 bases; J trimming: 6 bases; junction bases outside the gene matches: 6. CDR3 in amino acids: CASRRLAGDIEQYF. DNA for the CDR3: TGCGCCAGCAGGAGACTAGCGGGGGATATCGAGCAGTACTTC.

This chain joins TRBV15 and TRBJ1-5, with no clear D. There are 16 residues in the CDR3. Germline assignment: CDR1 LNHNV and CDR2 YYDKDF (reference sequence). V lost 3 bases and J lost 0, with 12 bases in between. The CDR3 protein is CATSRDRSGSNQPQHF. The CDR3 region has the DNA TGTGCCACCAGCAGGGATCGATCAGGTAGCAATCAGCCCCAGCATTTT.

This clone was counted between two and nine times. This chain uses TRBV10-2 with TRBJ1-5; D remains unclear. The V end was cut by 5 bases, the J end by 6 bases, with 11 bases between. This CDR3 comprises 13 residues. CDR1 is WSHSY, CDR2 SAAADI, per germline. The CDR3 loop reads CASSRALGQPQHF. The CDR3 DNA is TGCGCCAGCAGTAGGGCCCTCGGTCAGCCCCAGCATTTT.

The chain is built from TRBV30 and TRBJ2-7; 10 bases are shared with TRBD1. The ends lost 7 bases at V and 3 bases at J; junction bases unmatched: 6. CDR1 is GTSNPN and CDR2 is SVGIG in the germline V gene (reference sequence). This CDR3 comprises 13 residues. The CDR3 nucleotides read TGTGCCTCCCAAGGGACAGGGGTCTACGAGCAGTACTTC. This codes for CASQGTGVYEQYF.

This clone was observed a handful of times. CDR3 protein: CASSPGPLAGQPQHF. The CDR3 DNA reads TGCGCCAGCAGCCCGGGGCCTCTGGCGGGTCAGCCCCAGCATTTT. V usage is TRBV5-1 and J usage is TRBJ1-5; the D gene is possibly TRBD1 (5 bases). The germline CDR1 and CDR2 sequences are SGHRS and YFSETQ. CDR3 length: 15 residues. Trimming cost V 4 bases and J 6 bases, with 17 bases left between them.

This sequence joins TRBV28 and TRBJ2-1, with a tentative D call TRBD1 (6 bases). V was trimmed by 6 bases and J by 10 bases, leaving 16 bases between them. This CDR3 has 13 residues. Germline lookup yields CDR1 MDHEN and CDR2 SYDVKM. This chain's CDR3 is CASRYRVEGEQFF. In DNA form, the CDR3 reads TGTGCCAGCAGATACAGGGTTGAGGGCGAGCAGTTCTTC.

This clone was observed a handful of times. V and J are TRBV7-8 and TRBJ1-5; unclear D gene. The CDR3 length is 16 residues. Germline V CDR1 and CDR2: SGHVS, FQNEAQ. Deletions cut 1 base from V and 0 bases from J, with 10 bases between. The CDR3 bases are TGTGCCAGCAGCTTAGAGGGCTTTTATAGCAATCAGCCCCAGCATTTT. Residues: CASSLEGFYSNQPQHF.

V usage is TRBV7-9 and J usage is TRBJ2-5; no clear D. From germline, CDR1 is SEHNR and CDR2 FQNEAQ (reference sequence). V lost 5 bases and J 1 base, leaving 11 bases between the germline ends. This CDR3 has 14 amino acids. The CDR3 DNA reads as TGTGCCAGCAGCCAGGCGATAGTCCAAGAGACCCAGTACTTC. Translation: CASSQAIVQETQYF.

This clone was detected a few times. V usage is TRBV4-1 and J usage is TRBJ2-4, with D maybe TRBD2 (5 bases). This CDR3 is 15 amino acids long. The germline CDR1 and CDR2 sequences are MGHRA and YSYEKL. V dropped 4 bases and J dropped 6 bases, with 16 bases sitting between them. The CDR3 spells CASSPQDGMRNIQYF. The CDR3 bases are TGCGCCAGCAGCCCCCAGGACGGGATGAGAAACATTCAGTACTTC.

The rearrangement uses TRBV4-1 and TRBJ2-5, with no clear D. Germline V gene sequence: CDR1 MGHRA, CDR2 YSYEKL. V lost 0 bases and J lost 10, with 6 bases in between. The CDR3 length is 11 residues. CDR3 residues: CASSQDGIQYF. DNA of the CDR3: TGCGCCAGCAGCCAAGATGGAATCCAGTACTTC.